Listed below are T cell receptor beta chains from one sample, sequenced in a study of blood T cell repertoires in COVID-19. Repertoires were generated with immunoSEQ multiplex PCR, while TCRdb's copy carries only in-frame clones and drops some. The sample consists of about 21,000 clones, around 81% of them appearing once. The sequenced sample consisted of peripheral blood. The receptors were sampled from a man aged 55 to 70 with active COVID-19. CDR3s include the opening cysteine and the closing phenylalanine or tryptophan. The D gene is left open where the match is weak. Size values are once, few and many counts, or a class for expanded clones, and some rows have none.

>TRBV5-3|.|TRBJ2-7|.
CARKRRGLRSIYTQYF
TGTGCCAGAAAAAGGAGAGGCCTCCGCTCCATCTACACGCAGTACTTC
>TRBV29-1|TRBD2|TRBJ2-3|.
CSTGLAGGTDTQYF
TGCAGCACTGGACTAGCGGGAGGCACAGATACGCAGTATTTT
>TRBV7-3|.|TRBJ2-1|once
CASSANRGEQFF
TGTGCCAGCAGCGCCAATAGGGGTGAGCAGTTCTTC
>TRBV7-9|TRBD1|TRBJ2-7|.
CASSLGQGVSYEQYF
TGTGCCAGCAGCTTAGGGCAGGGGGTTTCCTACGAGCAGTACTTC
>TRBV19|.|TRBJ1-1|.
CASSPVGRGTEAFF
TGTGCCAGTAGCCCTGTAGGACGGGGCACTGAAGCTTTCTTT
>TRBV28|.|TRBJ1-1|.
CASSLGGRTEAFF
TGTGCCAGCAGTTTGGGAGGGCGGACTGAAGCTTTCTTT
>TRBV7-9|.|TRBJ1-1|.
CASSPLVGAFF
TGTGCCAGCAGCCCTCTAGTTGGGGCTTTCTTT
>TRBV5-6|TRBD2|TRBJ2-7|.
CASSLGLAGVPYEQYF
TGTGCCAGCAGCTTGGGACTAGCGGGAGTTCCCTACGAGCAGTACTTC
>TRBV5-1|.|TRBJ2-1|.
CASSSTAGIKSVHEQFF
TGCGCCAGCAGCTCCACCGCCGGGATCAAATCGGTCCATGAGCAGTTCTTC
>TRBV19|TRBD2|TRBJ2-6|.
CASSTERGVSGANVLTF
TGTGCCAGTAGTACTGAGCGGGGCGTGTCTGGGGCCAACGTCCTGACTTTC
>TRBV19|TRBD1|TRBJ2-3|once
CASSPGTGATDTQYF
TGTGCCAGTAGCCCCGGGACAGGGGCCACAGATACGCAGTATTTT
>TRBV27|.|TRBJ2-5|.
CASSTGSGYDAQETQYF
TGTGCCAGCAGTACAGGTTCAGGGTATGACGCCCAAGAGACCCAGTACTTC
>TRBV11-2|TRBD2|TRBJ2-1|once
CASSPGAGVRDNEQFF
TGTGCCAGCAGCCCCGGGGCGGGAGTTAGGGACAATGAGCAGTTCTTC
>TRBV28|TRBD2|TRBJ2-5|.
CASSFAGGPSRETQYF
TGTGCCAGCAGTTTCGCGGGAGGGCCCTCTCGAGAGACCCAGTACTTC
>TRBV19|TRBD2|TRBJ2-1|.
CASSVRLAGGRNEQFF
TGTGCCAGTAGTGTTCGCCTAGCGGGAGGGCGCAATGAGCAGTTCTTC
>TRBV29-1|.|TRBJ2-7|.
CSVGYNYEQYF
TGCAGCGTTGGATACAACTACGAGCAGTACTTC
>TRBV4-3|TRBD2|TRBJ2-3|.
CASSQGTSRDTQYF
TGCGCCAGCAGCCAGGGGACTAGCAGAGATACGCAGTATTTT
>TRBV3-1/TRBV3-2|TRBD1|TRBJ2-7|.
CASSHTGTGTHEQYF
TGTGCCAGCAGCCACACCGGGACAGGGACCCACGAGCAGTACTTC
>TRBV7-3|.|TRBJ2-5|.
CASSPTTGEGTQYF
TGTGCCAGCAGCCCGACGACAGGGGAGGGGACCCAGTACTTC
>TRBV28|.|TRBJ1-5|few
CASSFSTVPGPQHF
TGTGCCAGCAGTTTCTCGACTGTCCCGGGGCCCCAGCATTTT
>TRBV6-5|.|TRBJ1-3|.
CASVLGNTIYF
TGTGCCAGCGTCTTGGGAAACACCATATATTTT
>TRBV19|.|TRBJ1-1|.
CASSIVPEGPEAFF
TGTGCCAGTAGTATAGTCCCCGAGGGCCCTGAAGCTTTCTTT
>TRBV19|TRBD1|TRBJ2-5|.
CASSERQTGVQETQYF
TGTGCCAGTAGTGAGCGCCAAACAGGGGTACAAGAGACCCAGTACTTC
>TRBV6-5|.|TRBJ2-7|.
CASRPKTGVVYEQYF
TGTGCCAGCCGCCCGAAGACAGGAGTAGTCTACGAGCAGTACTTC
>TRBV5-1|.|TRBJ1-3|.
CASTETGPSSGNTIYF
TGCGCCAGCACTGAAACAGGGCCTTCCTCTGGAAACACCATATATTTT